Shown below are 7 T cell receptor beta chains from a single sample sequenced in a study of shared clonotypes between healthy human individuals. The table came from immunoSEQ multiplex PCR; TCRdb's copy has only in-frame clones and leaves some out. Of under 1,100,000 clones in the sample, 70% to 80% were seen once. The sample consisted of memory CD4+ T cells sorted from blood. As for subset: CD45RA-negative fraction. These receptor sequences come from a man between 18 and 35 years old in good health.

DNA for the CDR3: TGTGCCAGCAGCCCAAAGTCCTGGCCCACCGGGGAGCTGTTTTTT. This encodes CASSPKSWPTGELFF. J is TRBJ2-2 and V is TRBV28; D is unresolved. The germline gives CDR1 MDHEN, CDR2 SYDVKM. The CDR3 is 15 amino acids. V lost 6 bases and J lost 4, with 15 bases in between.

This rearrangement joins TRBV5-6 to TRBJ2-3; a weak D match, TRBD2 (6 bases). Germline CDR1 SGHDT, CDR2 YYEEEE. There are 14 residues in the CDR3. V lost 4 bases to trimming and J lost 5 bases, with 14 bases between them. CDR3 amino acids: CASSLDAGGDTQYF. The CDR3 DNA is TGTGCCAGCAGCCTGGACGCCGGGGGAGATACGCAGTATTTT.

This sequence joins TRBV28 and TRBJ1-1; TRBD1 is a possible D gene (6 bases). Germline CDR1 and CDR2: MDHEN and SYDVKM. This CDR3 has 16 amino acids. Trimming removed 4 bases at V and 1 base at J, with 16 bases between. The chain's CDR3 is CASSSIPQTGNTEAFF. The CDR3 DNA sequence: TGTGCCAGCAGTTCGATACCCCAGACAGGGAACACTGAAGCTTTCTTT.

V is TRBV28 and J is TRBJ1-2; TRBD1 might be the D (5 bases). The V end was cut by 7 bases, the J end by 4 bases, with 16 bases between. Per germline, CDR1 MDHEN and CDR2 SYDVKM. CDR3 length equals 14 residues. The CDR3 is CASIPTEQGYGYTF. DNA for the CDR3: TGTGCCAGCATCCCCACGGAGCAGGGCTATGGCTACACCTTC.

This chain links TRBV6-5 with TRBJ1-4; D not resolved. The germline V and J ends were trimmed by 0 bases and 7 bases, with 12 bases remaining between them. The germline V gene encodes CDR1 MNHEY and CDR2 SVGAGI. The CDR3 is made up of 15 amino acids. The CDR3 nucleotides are TGTGCCAGCAGTTACTCGAATCTACTGGGTGAAAAACTGTTTTTT. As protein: CASSYSNLLGEKLFF.

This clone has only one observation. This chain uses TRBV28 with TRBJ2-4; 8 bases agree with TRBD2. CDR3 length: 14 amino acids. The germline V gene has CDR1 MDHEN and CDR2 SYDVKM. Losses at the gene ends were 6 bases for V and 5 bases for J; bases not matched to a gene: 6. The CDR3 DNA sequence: TGTGCCAGCAGGCCCGGGGGGGGTGAAAACATTCAGTACTTC. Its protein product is CASRPGGGENIQYF. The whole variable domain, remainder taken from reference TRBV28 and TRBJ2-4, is DVKVTQSSRYLVKRTGEKVFLECVQDMDHENMFWYRQDPGLGLRLIYFSYDVKMKEKGDIPEGYSVSREKKERFSLILESASTNQTSMYLCASRPGGGENIQYFGAGTRLSVL.

The CDR3 DNA reads as TGTGCCAGCAGTTTATCGGGACAGATCCTGTACACCTTC. Translated, it gives CASSLSGQILYTF. The chain recombines TRBV28 with TRBJ1-2; 7 bases align to TRBD1. The germline CDR1 and CDR2 sequences are MDHEN and SYDVKM. The CDR3 runs 13 residues. The V segment lost 1 base and the J segment 11 bases; nucleotides outside the gene matches: 7.